This is a list of T cell receptor beta chains from one sample in a study of T cell responses to AZD1222 COVID-19 vaccine. Sequencing used immunoSEQ multiplex PCR; TCRdb keeps in-frame clones, though not all of them. The sample carries about 120,000 clones, about 92% recorded once. Specimen: peripheral blood, collected 28 days after the second AZD1222 dose. These TCRs come from an adult who received the AZD1222 COVID-19 vaccine. Each CDR3 is given with its conserved first and last residue. Fields, in order: clone size, V gene, J gene, D gene, CDR3 protein, CDR3 DNA. D genes are given only for firm matches. The listing skips clone size in some rows; elsewhere it reads once, few, many or a size class.

clone_size: .; v_call: TRBV7-3; j_call: TRBJ1-1; d_call: .; cdr3_aa: CASSFNPNTEAFF; cdr3_nt: TGTGCCAGCAGCTTCAATCCGAACACTGAAGCTTTCTTT
clone_size: once; v_call: TRBV5-1; j_call: TRBJ1-1; d_call: .; cdr3_aa: CASSLDRPGAEAFF; cdr3_nt: TGCGCCAGCAGCTTGGACAGGCCCGGGGCTGAAGCTTTCTTT
clone_size: .; v_call: TRBV7-8; j_call: TRBJ1-2; d_call: .; cdr3_aa: CASSSGAGRDYGYTF; cdr3_nt: TGTGCCAGCAGCTCGGGGGCAGGGAGGGACTATGGCTACACCTTC
clone_size: .; v_call: TRBV2; j_call: TRBJ2-5; d_call: TRBD1; cdr3_aa: CASSSGQEETQYF; cdr3_nt: TGTGCCAGCAGCTCGGGACAGGAAGAGACCCAGTACTTC
clone_size: .; v_call: TRBV6-1; j_call: TRBJ2-7; d_call: .; cdr3_aa: CASSKDPTYEQYF; cdr3_nt: TGTGCCAGCAGCAAGGATCCCACCTACGAGCAGTACTTC
clone_size: .; v_call: TRBV7-3; j_call: TRBJ2-1; d_call: .; cdr3_aa: CASSLGPSSYNEQFF; cdr3_nt: TGTGCCAGCAGCCTAGGGCCTAGCTCCTACAATGAGCAGTTCTTC
clone_size: few; v_call: TRBV12-3/TRBV12-4; j_call: TRBJ2-2; d_call: .; cdr3_aa: CASSWGTGELFF; cdr3_nt: TGTGCCAGCAGTTGGGGGACCGGGGAGCTGTTTTTT
clone_size: .; v_call: TRBV4-3; j_call: TRBJ2-7; d_call: .; cdr3_aa: CASSQDGAGPREQYF; cdr3_nt: TGCGCCAGCAGCCAAGATGGGGCCGGGCCCCGGGAGCAGTACTTC
clone_size: .; v_call: TRBV6-2/TRBV6-3; j_call: TRBJ1-2; d_call: .; cdr3_aa: CASSYPGHGGGYTF; cdr3_nt: TGTGCCAGCAGTTACCCGGGCCACGGCGGGGGCTACACCTTC
clone_size: once; v_call: TRBV3-1/TRBV3-2; j_call: TRBJ2-4; d_call: TRBD1; cdr3_aa: CASSQRTGGLGNIQYF; cdr3_nt: TGTGCCAGCAGCCAAAGAACAGGGGGCTTGGGAAACATTCAGTACTTC
clone_size: .; v_call: TRBV27; j_call: TRBJ1-5; d_call: TRBD1; cdr3_aa: CASRPGQGTDLSNQPQHF; cdr3_nt: TGTGCCAGCAGACCGGGACAGGGGACAGACCTTAGCAATCAGCCCCAGCATTTT
clone_size: .; v_call: TRBV7-2; j_call: TRBJ2-2; d_call: .; cdr3_aa: CASSLEVSLPGELFF; cdr3_nt: TGTGCCAGCAGCTTAGAGGTCTCATTACCCGGGGAGCTGTTTTTT
clone_size: .; v_call: TRBV28; j_call: TRBJ1-2; d_call: .; cdr3_aa: CASSLRTSFSGYTF; cdr3_nt: TGTGCCAGCAGTTTACGGACTAGCTTCTCGGGCTACACCTTC
clone_size: .; v_call: TRBV3-1/TRBV3-2; j_call: TRBJ2-2; d_call: .; cdr3_aa: CASSRDPNTGELFF; cdr3_nt: TGTGCCAGCAGCCGGGACCCCAACACCGGGGAGCTGTTTTTT
clone_size: .; v_call: TRBV9; j_call: TRBJ2-5; d_call: TRBD1; cdr3_aa: CASSVDNRGQETQYF; cdr3_nt: TGTGCCAGCAGCGTAGATAACAGGGGCCAAGAGACCCAGTACTTC
clone_size: .; v_call: TRBV7-9; j_call: TRBJ2-1; d_call: TRBD2; cdr3_aa: CASSLITSGRDEQFF; cdr3_nt: TGTGCCAGCAGCTTAATAACTAGCGGGAGGGATGAGCAGTTCTTC
clone_size: .; v_call: TRBV9; j_call: TRBJ1-6; d_call: .; cdr3_aa: CASSVGWGSDSPLHF; cdr3_nt: TGTGCCAGCAGCGTAGGGTGGGGTTCGGACTCACCCCTCCACTTT
clone_size: .; v_call: TRBV18; j_call: TRBJ2-7; d_call: .; cdr3_aa: CASSPQQTKIYEQYF; cdr3_nt: TGTGCCAGCTCACCACAACAGACTAAAATATACGAGCAGTACTTC
clone_size: .; v_call: TRBV5-6; j_call: TRBJ1-5; d_call: .; cdr3_aa: CASSLQSNQPQHF; cdr3_nt: TGTGCCAGCAGCTTGCAAAGCAATCAGCCCCAGCATTTT
clone_size: .; v_call: TRBV9; j_call: TRBJ2-3; d_call: TRBD2; cdr3_aa: CASSVLAGGPADTQYF; cdr3_nt: TGTGCCAGCAGCGTACTAGCGGGAGGTCCCGCAGATACGCAGTATTTT
clone_size: .; v_call: TRBV7-9; j_call: TRBJ2-3; d_call: .; cdr3_aa: CASSFSGPTGTDTQYF; cdr3_nt: TGTGCCAGCAGCTTCTCAGGCCCCACTGGCACAGATACGCAGTATTTT
clone_size: .; v_call: TRBV7-3; j_call: TRBJ2-1; d_call: .; cdr3_aa: CASSPSERRSSYNEQFF; cdr3_nt: TGTGCCAGCAGCCCCTCTGAGCGGAGGAGCTCCTACAATGAGCAGTTCTTC
clone_size: .; v_call: TRBV9; j_call: TRBJ2-1; d_call: .; cdr3_aa: CASSVVSTSNEQFF; cdr3_nt: TGTGCCAGCAGCGTAGTCTCGACGTCCAATGAGCAGTTCTTC
clone_size: .; v_call: TRBV3-1/TRBV3-2; j_call: TRBJ2-3; d_call: TRBD2; cdr3_aa: CASSLRAGDTDTQYF; cdr3_nt: TGTGCCAGCAGCCTCCGGGCGGGGGACACAGATACGCAGTATTTT
clone_size: .; v_call: TRBV6-2/TRBV6-3; j_call: TRBJ2-3; d_call: .; cdr3_aa: CASSFRTGVKDTQYF; cdr3_nt: TGTGCCAGCAGTTTCCGAACGGGAGTTAAAGATACGCAGTATTTT
clone_size: once; v_call: TRBV21-1; j_call: TRBJ2-5; d_call: .; cdr3_aa: CASSNNEKTQYF; cdr3_nt: TGTGCCAGCAGCAACAATGAGAAGACCCAGTACTTC
clone_size: .; v_call: TRBV5-4; j_call: TRBJ1-5; d_call: .; cdr3_aa: CASSGGSNQPQHF; cdr3_nt: TGTGCCAGCAGCGGGGGAAGCAATCAGCCCCAGCATTTT
clone_size: .; v_call: TRBV19; j_call: TRBJ1-1; d_call: .; cdr3_aa: CASKTEVNTEAFF; cdr3_nt: TGTGCCAGTAAGACAGAAGTGAACACTGAAGCTTTCTTT
clone_size: once; v_call: TRBV27; j_call: TRBJ2-7; d_call: TRBD1; cdr3_aa: CASSLSTGGRYEQYF; cdr3_nt: TGTGCCAGCAGTTTATCCACAGGGGGCAGATACGAGCAGTACTTC
clone_size: once; v_call: TRBV11-2; j_call: TRBJ2-3; d_call: .; cdr3_aa: CASSLEVSADTQYF; cdr3_nt: TGTGCCAGCAGCTTAGAAGTCTCCGCAGATACGCAGTATTTT
clone_size: .; v_call: TRBV27; j_call: TRBJ2-7; d_call: .; cdr3_aa: CASSLGAAYEQYF; cdr3_nt: TGTGCCAGCAGTCTGGGGGCAGCCTACGAGCAGTACTTC
clone_size: .; v_call: TRBV6-2/TRBV6-3; j_call: TRBJ2-3; d_call: .; cdr3_aa: CASSSDTDTQYF; cdr3_nt: TGTGCCAGCAGTTCAGACACAGATACGCAGTATTTT
clone_size: .; v_call: TRBV6-5; j_call: TRBJ1-1; d_call: TRBD1; cdr3_aa: CASSNSFGTGTEAFF; cdr3_nt: TGTGCCAGCAGTAATAGCTTTGGGACAGGCACTGAAGCTTTCTTT
clone_size: .; v_call: TRBV4-1; j_call: TRBJ2-4; d_call: TRBD2; cdr3_aa: CASSHSDTVLAGVNIQYF; cdr3_nt: TGCGCCAGCAGCCACTCCGATACGGTTCTAGCGGGAGTTAACATTCAGTACTTC
clone_size: .; v_call: TRBV2; j_call: TRBJ2-1; d_call: TRBD1; cdr3_aa: CASSDWGQGSNEQFF; cdr3_nt: TGTGCCAGCAGTGATTGGGGACAGGGGAGCAATGAGCAGTTCTTC
clone_size: .; v_call: TRBV7-7; j_call: TRBJ1-4; d_call: .; cdr3_aa: CASSSDKGGKLFF; cdr3_nt: TGTGCCAGCAGCTCCGACAAGGGGGGAAAACTGTTTTTT
clone_size: .; v_call: TRBV2; j_call: TRBJ1-5; d_call: .; cdr3_aa: CASSAQGQSGQPQHF; cdr3_nt: TGTGCCAGCAGTGCCCAAGGACAGTCGGGTCAGCCCCAGCATTTT
clone_size: .; v_call: TRBV11-3; j_call: TRBJ1-6; d_call: TRBD1; cdr3_aa: CPRGGSPLHF; cdr3_nt: TGCCCCAGGGGGGGTTCACCCCTCCACTTT
clone_size: .; v_call: TRBV19; j_call: TRBJ1-5; d_call: TRBD1; cdr3_aa: CATRDRDNQPQHF; cdr3_nt: TGTGCCACCAGAGACAGGGACAATCAGCCCCAGCATTTT
clone_size: .; v_call: TRBV5-1; j_call: TRBJ2-6; d_call: .; cdr3_aa: CASSLEISAGANVLTF; cdr3_nt: TGCGCCAGCAGCTTGGAAATATCGGCAGGGGCCAACGTCCTGACTTTC
clone_size: .; v_call: TRBV6-2/TRBV6-3; j_call: TRBJ1-2; d_call: TRBD1; cdr3_aa: CASSLGQGHGYTF; cdr3_nt: TGTGCCAGCAGTTTGGGACAGGGACATGGCTACACCTTC
clone_size: .; v_call: TRBV7-9; j_call: TRBJ2-7; d_call: .; cdr3_aa: CASSVLTRYEQYF; cdr3_nt: TGTGCCAGCAGCGTACTTACCCGCTACGAGCAGTACTTC
clone_size: .; v_call: TRBV6-5; j_call: TRBJ2-7; d_call: .; cdr3_aa: CASSYSGQGHYEQYF; cdr3_nt: TGTGCCAGCAGTTACAGCGGGCAGGGCCATTACGAGCAGTACTTC
clone_size: .; v_call: TRBV9; j_call: TRBJ1-4; d_call: .; cdr3_aa: CASSVSASTNEKLFF; cdr3_nt: TGTGCCAGCAGCGTATCCGCTTCAACTAATGAAAAACTGTTTTTT
clone_size: .; v_call: TRBV7-9; j_call: TRBJ2-7; d_call: TRBD1; cdr3_aa: CASSLGKVQGAHEQYF; cdr3_nt: TGTGCCAGCAGCTTAGGAAAGGTCCAGGGGGCCCACGAGCAGTACTTC
clone_size: .; v_call: TRBV19; j_call: TRBJ1-1; d_call: TRBD1; cdr3_aa: CASSIGWWGQGFMDTEAFF; cdr3_nt: TGTGCCAGTAGTATCGGATGGTGGGGACAGGGCTTCATGGACACTGAAGCTTTCTTT
clone_size: .; v_call: TRBV6-5; j_call: TRBJ2-5; d_call: .; cdr3_aa: CASTYLETQYF; cdr3_nt: TGTGCCAGCACTTACTTGGAGACCCAGTACTTC
clone_size: .; v_call: TRBV7-2; j_call: TRBJ1-2; d_call: .; cdr3_aa: CASSLGFDYGYTF; cdr3_nt: TGTGCCAGCAGCTTAGGATTCGACTATGGCTACACCTTC
clone_size: .; v_call: TRBV18; j_call: TRBJ1-1; d_call: .; cdr3_aa: CASSPLPRTSSVGNTEAFF; cdr3_nt: TGTGCCAGCTCACCACTCCCGAGGACTAGTTCGGTGGGGAACACTGAAGCTTTCTTT
clone_size: once; v_call: TRBV7-2; j_call: TRBJ1-2; d_call: .; cdr3_aa: CASSLVTDALYGYTF; cdr3_nt: TGTGCCAGCAGCTTAGTCACGGACGCCCTTTATGGCTACACCTTC
clone_size: .; v_call: TRBV7-8; j_call: TRBJ1-3; d_call: .; cdr3_aa: CASSWELTHGNTIYF; cdr3_nt: TGTGCCAGCAGCTGGGAACTCACTCATGGAAACACCATATATTTT
clone_size: .; v_call: TRBV5-1; j_call: TRBJ1-2; d_call: .; cdr3_aa: CASSKKEGTGASYGYTF; cdr3_nt: TGCGCCAGCAGCAAGAAGGAAGGGACCGGGGCTAGTTATGGCTACACCTTC